The next 30 T cell receptor beta chains were all read from a single sample in a study of blood T cell repertoires in COVID-19. Clones were read by immunoSEQ multiplex PCR, and TCRdb kept only the in-frame ones, dropping some. Among 150,000 to 200,000 clones, over 75% were seen once, and the ten largest hold roughly 0.77%. What was sequenced was PBMCs or T cells enriched from blood (not recorded which). The receptors were sampled from a woman younger than 35 who had recovered from COVID-19.

This sequence joins TRBV28 and TRBJ1-1; D remains unclear. The CDR3 consists of 14 residues. Between the trimmed V and J ends, which lost 7 bases and 1 base, there was a span of 13 bases. Looked up from germline, CDR1 is MDHEN and CDR2 is SYDVKM. CDR3 bases: TGTGCCAGCACCGGGAGGGCGGCGAACACTGAAGCTTTCTTT. It yields the protein CASTGRAANTEAFF. The whole variable domain, remainder taken from reference TRBV28 and TRBJ1-1, is DVKVTQSSRYLVKRTGEKVFLECVQDMDHENMFWYRQDPGLGLRLIYFSYDVKMKEKGDIPEGYSVSREKKERFSLILESASTNQTSMYLCASTGRAANTEAFFGQGTRLTVV.

The chain uses TRBV6-5 and TRBJ2-7, with 8 bases identical to TRBD2. CDR3 length equals 14 residues. From germline, CDR1 is MNHEY and CDR2 SVGAGI. The V gene end was trimmed by 6 bases and the J gene end by 1 base; junction bases not matched to a gene: 5. In DNA form, the CDR3 reads TGTGCCAGCAGGTTTAGCGGGAAGTCCTACGAGCAGTACTTC. As protein: CASRFSGKSYEQYF.

V gene TRBV7-2 combines with J gene TRBJ2-5; D might be TRBD2 (5 bases). CDR3 length equals 16 residues. Germline loops: CDR1 SGHTA, CDR2 FQGNSA. V was clipped by 5 bases and J by 5 bases, with 21 bases between them. The CDR3 loop reads CASSKDGILTGETQYF. The DNA of the CDR3 is TGTGCCAGCAGCAAGGACGGGATACTCACTGGGGAGACCCAGTACTTC.

V is TRBV18 and J is TRBJ2-5; a possible D gene is TRBD2 (6 bases). The germline CDR1 and CDR2 sequences are KGHSH and LQKENI. The germline V and J ends were trimmed by 6 bases and 3 bases, with 11 bases remaining between them. CDR3 length: 13 residues. The CDR3 reads CASSRGTEETQYF. In DNA form, the CDR3 reads TGTGCCAGCTCCCGCGGGACTGAAGAGACCCAGTACTTC.

This clone was seen a handful of times. The chain is built from TRBV5-4 and TRBJ1-6; 9 positions match TRBD1. This CDR3 has 16 residues. CDR1 is SGHNT, CDR2 YYREEE, per germline (reference sequence). V was pared by 4 bases and J by 5 bases, with 7 bases of the junction left unmatched. CDR3 sequence reads: CASSLGTGRDNSPLHF. As DNA, the CDR3 is TGTGCCAGCAGCCTAGGGACAGGGCGAGATAATTCACCCCTCCACTTT.

The rearrangement uses TRBV28 and TRBJ2-7, with 10 bases that match TRBD2. The junction had 5 bases not matched to a gene; V was cut back by 6 bases and J by 0 bases. This CDR3 contains 15 residues. Germline CDR1 is MDHEN and CDR2 is SYDVKM. DNA of the CDR3: TGTGCCAGCAGCATAAGCGGGAGGGCCTCCTACGAGCAGTACTTC. This translates into CASSISGRASYEQYF.

V gene TRBV28 combines with J gene TRBJ2-4, with D uncertain. Germline CDR1 is MDHEN and CDR2 is SYDVKM. The CDR3 extends over 12 amino acids. V lost 10 bases to trimming and J lost 3 bases, with 10 bases between them. CDR3 nucleotide sequence: TGTGCCATTCAAGGCGGCAAAAACATTCAGTACTTC. This encodes CAIQGGKNIQYF.

The rearrangement uses TRBV2 and TRBJ1-2; 8 bases fit TRBD1. The CDR3 has 13 residues. Germline trimming cut 7 bases from V and 8 bases from J; bases unmatched to any gene: 9. CDR1 SNHLY and CDR2 FYNNEI come from the germline V gene. The CDR3 loop is CASIADRGKGYTF. In DNA form, the CDR3 reads TGTGCCAGCATCGCTGACAGGGGTAAGGGCTACACCTTC.

This chain uses TRBV11-2 with TRBJ2-3; 12 bases are shared with TRBD2. Germline V gene sequence: CDR1 SGHAT, CDR2 FQNNGV. The CDR3 contains 16 residues. The V gene end was trimmed by 3 bases and the J gene end by 2 bases; junction bases not matched to a gene: 3. The CDR3 region has the DNA TGTGCCAGCAGCTTCACTAGCGGGAGGCTCACAGATACGCAGTATTTT. Translated, it gives CASSFTSGRLTDTQYF.

The genes are TRBV4-2 and TRBJ2-2; 8 bases fit TRBD2. The CDR3 has 14 amino acids. Looked up from germline, CDR1 is LGHNA and CDR2 is YNFKEQ. With 3 bases clipped from V and 5 bases from J, the junction kept 2 bases outside the gene matches. The CDR3 DNA reads as TGTGCCAGCAGCCACACTAGCGGAACCGGGGAGCTGTTTTTT. It translates to CASSHTSGTGELFF.

The chain links TRBV6-5 to TRBJ1-2; 9 bases map to TRBD1. V was clipped by 1 base and J by 5 bases; unmatched bases: 5. In germline, CDR1 is MNHEY, CDR2 SVGAGI. The CDR3 spans 15 residues. The CDR3 region is CASSYWDRVGYGYTF. CDR3 coding DNA: TGTGCCAGCAGTTACTGGGACAGGGTGGGGTATGGCTACACCTTC.

The rearrangement links TRBV27 to TRBJ2-3; 13 nucleotides line up with TRBD2. The J segment lost 13 bases and the V segment lost 5 bases, leaving 6 bases of the junction unmatched. This CDR3 has 13 residues. Germline V gene data show CDR1 as MNHEY and CDR2 as SMNVEV (reference sequence). The CDR3 nucleotides read TGTGCCAGCAGTACCGGGACTAGCGGGATTAAGTATTTT. This sequence encodes CASSTGTSGIKYF.

The V gene is TRBV7-2, the J gene TRBJ1-5; D gene uncertain. Germline assignment: CDR1 SGHTA and CDR2 FQGNSA. V dropped 5 bases and J dropped 0 bases, with 8 bases sitting between them. The CDR3 length is 14 residues. The CDR3 DNA reads TGTGCCAGCAGCCCCAGAATTAGCAATCAGCCCCAGCATTTT. It translates to CASSPRISNQPQHF.

The J gene is TRBJ2-7, the V gene TRBV20-1, with D possibly TRBD1 on 7 matching bases. V was trimmed by 3 bases and J by 2 bases, leaving 17 bases between them. The CDR3 length is 15 residues. Germline CDR1 DFQATT, CDR2 SNEGSKA (reference sequence). CDR3 nucleotides: TGCAGTGCTAGTGTGGCCAGGGGGGCCACCTACGAGCAGTACTTC. Its translation: CSASVARGATYEQYF.

This clone was observed a few times. This rearrangement joins TRBV5-1 to TRBJ1-3; 10 bases align to TRBD1. The germline V gene encodes CDR1 SGHRS and CDR2 YFSETQ. V lost 4 bases to trimming and J lost 4 bases; unmatched junction nucleotides: 5. This CDR3 comprises 15 residues. The CDR3 DNA reads TGCGCCAGCAGCCGGGACAGGGGTACGGGAAACACCATATATTTT. Protein product: CASSRDRGTGNTIYF. Full variable domain (outside the CDR3, taken from reference TRBV5-1 and TRBJ1-3): KAGVTQTPRYLIKTRGQQVTLSCSPISGHRSVSWYQQTPGQGLQFLFEYFSETQRNKGNFPGRFSGRQFSNSRSEMNVSTLELGDSALYLCASSRDRGTGNTIYFGEGSWLTVV.

The chain combines TRBV28 with TRBJ1-1, with 10 bases that match TRBD1. Losses at the gene ends were 2 bases for V and 5 bases for J; bases not matched to a gene: 2. The CDR3 is made up of 14 amino acids. Germline CDR1 MDHEN, CDR2 SYDVKM. The CDR3 nucleotides are TGTGCCAGCAGTTTAGGACAGGGGGGAACTGAAGCTTTCTTT. This codes for CASSLGQGGTEAFF.

As DNA, the CDR3 is TGTGCCAGCTCACCAGGGAGCGGGAGGCCCAGTGGGCAGTACTTC. Amino acid sequence: CASSPGSGRPSGQYF. V is TRBV18 and J is TRBJ2-7; 9 bases match TRBD2. CDR1 is KGHSH and CDR2 is LQKENI in the germline V gene. Losses at the gene ends were 2 bases for V and 9 bases for J; bases not matched to a gene: 11. The CDR3 spans 15 residues.

The rearrangement joins TRBV10-3 to TRBJ1-5, with 9 bases aligning to TRBD1. V shed 4 bases and J 5 bases; nucleotides not matched to a gene: 18. The CDR3 spans 19 residues. Germline values: CDR1 ENHRY, CDR2 SYGVKD. The DNA of the CDR3 is TGTGCCATCAGTGGGGGGGGACAGGGCCGTGGTTCTTGGGATCAGCCCCAGCATTTT. This sequence encodes CAISGGGQGRGSWDQPQHF.

The CDR3 loop reads CASLPGGGINYGYTF. As DNA, the CDR3 is TGTGCCAGCCTACCCGGGGGGGGAATTAACTATGGCTACACCTTC. The chain couples TRBV28 to TRBJ1-2, with D perhaps matching TRBD1 (5 bases). The V gene's germline CDR1 is MDHEN and CDR2 SYDVKM. The CDR3 runs 15 residues. The ends were cut back, 8 bases at V and 1 base at J, with 17 bases in the middle.

V usage is TRBV18 and J usage is TRBJ2-5; 9 bases are shared with TRBD1. The germline gives CDR1 KGHSH, CDR2 LQKENI. The ends lost 5 bases at V and 5 bases at J; junction bases unmatched: 9. The CDR3 is 15 amino acids. This CDR3 reads CASSKMGQGMETQYF. CDR3 coding DNA: TGTGCCAGCTCAAAGATGGGACAGGGCATGGAGACCCAGTACTTC.

This rearrangement joins TRBV18 to TRBJ1-6; tentative D call: TRBD1 (5 bases). Germline V gene data show CDR1 as KGHSH and CDR2 as LQKENI. This CDR3 has 14 residues. V was trimmed by 0 bases and J by 7 bases, leaving 7 bases between them. CDR3 bases: TGTGCCAGCTCACCACCGACAGACAATTCACCCCTCCACTTT. Residues: CASSPPTDNSPLHF.

The rearrangement joins TRBV2 to TRBJ2-7; possible D gene TRBD1, 5 bases. The CDR3 has 12 residues. Trimming pared 8 bases from V and 5 bases from J, leaving 13 bases between. The germline V gene encodes CDR1 SNHLY and CDR2 FYNNEI. CDR3 sequence (DNA): TGTGCCAGCCTGCGCGAAGGGGACGAGCAGTACTTC. Translation gives CASLREGDEQYF.

The rearrangement joins TRBV9 to TRBJ2-5, with 7 nucleotides matching TRBD1. After removal of 0 bases from V and 4 bases from J, the junction contained 9 bases not matched to a gene. The germline gives CDR1 SGDLS, CDR2 YYNGEE. The CDR3 loop spans 16 amino acids. The CDR3 bases are TGTGCCAGCAGCGTAGGGGGACAGCTATCCCTAGAGACCCAGTACTTC. The encoded protein is CASSVGGQLSLETQYF.

The chain is built from TRBV5-1 and TRBJ2-1, with a possible D match to TRBD2 (6 bases). V dropped 0 bases and J dropped 7 bases, with 14 bases sitting between them. The CDR3 is 15 residues long. Germline values: CDR1 SGHRS, CDR2 YFSETQ. CDR3 coding DNA: TGCGCCAGCAGCTTGGTCGGGGGAGATACGAATGAGCAGTTCTTC. Protein sequence: CASSLVGGDTNEQFF.

The chain joins TRBV28 to TRBJ1-5, with 8 bases lining up with TRBD1. The CDR3 covers 16 residues. Germline-derived CDR1 and CDR2 are MDHEN and SYDVKM. V gave up 3 bases and J gave up 4 bases; unmatched junction bases: 8. The CDR3 region is CASSFGLQGGNQPQHF. For the CDR3, the DNA is TGTGCCAGCAGTTTTGGCCTACAGGGGGGTAATCAGCCCCAGCATTTT.

The V and J genes are TRBV18 and TRBJ1-1; 10 nucleotides agree with TRBD1. Germline V gives CDR1 KGHSH, CDR2 LQKENI. Trimming took 1 base from V and 2 from J; bases not matched to a gene: 7. The CDR3 has 17 amino acids. The CDR3 DNA follows: TGTGCCAGCTCACCACTCCCTCGACAGGGGGCTAACACTGAAGCTTTCTTT. Translating it yields CASSPLPRQGANTEAFF.

The gene calls are TRBV7-9 and TRBJ1-5; TRBD1 matches at 9 bases. This CDR3 comprises 17 residues. The germline CDR1 and CDR2 sequences are SEHNR and FQNEAQ (reference sequence). V shed 4 bases and J 4 bases; nucleotides not matched to a gene: 11. In DNA, the CDR3 is TGTGCCAGCAGCTACGCCGGGACAGGGTTGAGGAATCAGCCCCAGCATTTT. Protein product: CASSYAGTGLRNQPQHF.

Only one count was recorded for this clone. The rearrangement uses TRBV19 and TRBJ1-3; TRBD1 is a possible D gene (5 bases). Trimming removed 5 bases from V and 7 bases from J, with 9 bases in between. The germline V gene has CDR1 LNHDA and CDR2 SQIVND (reference sequence). This CDR3 contains 12 residues. CDR3 coding DNA: TGTGCCAGTAGTCCCGGGGGGAACACCATATATTTT. Its protein product is CASSPGGNTIYF.

The chain is built from TRBV4-2 and TRBJ1-2, with 9 bases fitting TRBD1. CDR1 and CDR2 from the germline V gene are LGHNA and YNFKEQ. The junction had 6 bases not matched to a gene; V was cut back by 6 bases and J by 7 bases. The length of the CDR3 is 13 residues. CDR3 sequence (DNA): TGTGCCAGCAGATGGGACAGGGTCGGTGGCTACACCTTC. This codes for CASRWDRVGGYTF.

The chain carries TRBV6-5 and TRBJ2-7, with a tentative D call TRBD2 (5 bases). The V and J ends lost 5 bases and 3 bases respectively, with 14 bases between them. The CDR3 is 14 residues long. Germline CDR1 and CDR2: MNHEY and SVGAGI. The CDR3 here is CASSRAGINYEQYF. In DNA, the CDR3 is TGTGCCAGCAGTCGTGCCGGGATAAACTACGAGCAGTACTTC.